This T cell receptor (beta chain) originates from a study of blood T cell repertoires in COVID-19. This clone was picked up one time. The data were produced by immunoSEQ multiplex PCR, yet TCRdb's version contains in-frame clones alone and is incomplete. The sample yields 300,000 to 450,000 clones, around 87% seen once. Trimming removed 4 bases from V and 4 bases from J; junction bases left unmatched: 13. Germline lookup yields CDR1 SGHKS and CDR2 YYEKEE (reference sequence). The CDR3 loop spans 16 amino acids. The TCR originated in a woman aged 60-70 years with COVID-19, enrolled during active disease. The sample comprised peripheral blood. J is TRBJ1-2 and V is TRBV5-5; 7 nucleotides agree with TRBD1. The CDR3 reads CASSPRTGSGGYGYTF. CDR3 DNA: TGTGCCAGCAGCCCCAGGACAGGCTCCGGGGGCTATGGCTACACCTTC.